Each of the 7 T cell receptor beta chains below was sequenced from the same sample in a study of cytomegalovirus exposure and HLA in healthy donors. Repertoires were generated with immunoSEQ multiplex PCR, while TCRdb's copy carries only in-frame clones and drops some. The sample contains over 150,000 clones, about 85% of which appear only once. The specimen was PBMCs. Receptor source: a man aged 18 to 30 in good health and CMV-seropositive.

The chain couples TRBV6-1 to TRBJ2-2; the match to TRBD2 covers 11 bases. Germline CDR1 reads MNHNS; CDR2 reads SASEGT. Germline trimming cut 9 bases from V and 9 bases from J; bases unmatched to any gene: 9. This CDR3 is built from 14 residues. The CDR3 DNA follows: TGTGCCAGTGCACTGGGACTAGCGGTCAGGGAGCTGTTTTTT. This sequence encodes CASALGLAVRELFF.

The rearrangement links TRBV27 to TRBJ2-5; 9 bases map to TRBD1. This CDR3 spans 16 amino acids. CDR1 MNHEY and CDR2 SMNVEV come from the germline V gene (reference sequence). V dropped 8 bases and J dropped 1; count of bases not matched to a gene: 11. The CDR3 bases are TGTGCCAGCGTAAAGACAGGGGGGGGATCCCAAGAGACCCAGTACTTC. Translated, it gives CASVKTGGGSQETQYF.

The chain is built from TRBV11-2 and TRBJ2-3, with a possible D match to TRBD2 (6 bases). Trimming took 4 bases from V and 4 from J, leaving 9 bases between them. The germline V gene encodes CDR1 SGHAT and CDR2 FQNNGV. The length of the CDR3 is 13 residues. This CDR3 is CASSSRDSDTQYF. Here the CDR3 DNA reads TGTGCCAGCAGCTCTCGGGACTCAGATACGCAGTATTTT.

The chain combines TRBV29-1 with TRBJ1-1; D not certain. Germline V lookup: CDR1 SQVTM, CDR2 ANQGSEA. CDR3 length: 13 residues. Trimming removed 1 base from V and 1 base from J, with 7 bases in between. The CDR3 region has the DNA TGCAGCGTTGAAGGACTGACGAACACTGAAGCTTTCTTT. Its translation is CSVEGLTNTEAFF.

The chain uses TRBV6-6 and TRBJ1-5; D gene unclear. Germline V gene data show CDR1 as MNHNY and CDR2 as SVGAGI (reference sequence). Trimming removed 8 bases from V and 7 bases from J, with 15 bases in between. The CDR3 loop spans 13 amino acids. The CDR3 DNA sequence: TGTGCCAGCCGCCCCGTCGGCGGGCAGCCCCAGCATTTT. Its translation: CASRPVGGQPQHF.

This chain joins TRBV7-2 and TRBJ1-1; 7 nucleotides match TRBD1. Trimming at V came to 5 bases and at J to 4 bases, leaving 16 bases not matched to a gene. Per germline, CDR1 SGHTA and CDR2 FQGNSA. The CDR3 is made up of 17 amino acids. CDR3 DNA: TGTGCCAGCAGCCCCCCCCCACCCACAGGGGATGCCACTGAAGCTTTCTTT. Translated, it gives CASSPPPPTGDATEAFF.

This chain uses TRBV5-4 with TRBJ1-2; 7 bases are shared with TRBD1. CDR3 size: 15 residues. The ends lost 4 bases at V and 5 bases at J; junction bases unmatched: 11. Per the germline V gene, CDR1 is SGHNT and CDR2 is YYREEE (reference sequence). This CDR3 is CASSLRDSGGYGYTF. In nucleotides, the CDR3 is TGTGCCAGCAGCCTACGGGACAGTGGGGGGTATGGCTACACCTTC.